The 29 T cell receptor beta chains presented below share a single source sample, sequenced in a study of somatic mutations in cytotoxic T cells in rheumatoid arthritis. Assay used: immunoSEQ multiplex PCR; TCRdb lists only in-frame clones, some missing. This table has 2,700 or so clones, roughly 80% appearing once. The sample was CD8+ T cells sorted from blood. The origin of the receptors is a man aged 60 to 75 with rheumatoid arthritis.

The chain joins TRBV6-5 to TRBJ2-7; D gene ambiguous. Germline values: CDR1 MNHEY, CDR2 SVGAGI. V lost 6 bases to trimming and J lost 4 bases, with 13 bases between them. The CDR3 has 13 amino acids. The CDR3 here is CASSFKPEYEQYF. The CDR3 nucleotides are TGTGCCAGCAGCTTCAAGCCGGAGTACGAGCAGTACTTC.

The chain recombines TRBV27 with TRBJ1-2; 8 nucleotides agree with TRBD1. The CDR3 loop spans 15 amino acids. With 5 bases clipped from V and 2 bases from J, the junction kept 7 bases outside the gene matches. Germline CDR1 and CDR2: MNHEY and SMNVEV (reference sequence). CDR3 bases: TGTGCCAGCAGTGACAGGGGACAGAACAACTATGGCTACACCTTC. Translation gives CASSDRGQNNYGYTF.

This chain uses TRBV5-1 with TRBJ2-2, with 13 bases matching TRBD2. The CDR3 length is 17 residues. V lost 4 bases and J lost 2; bases outside the gene matches: 5. Germline-derived CDR1 and CDR2 are SGHRS and YFSETQ. In DNA form, the CDR3 reads TGCGCCAGCAGCGGACTAGCGGGAGATATTAACACCGGGGAGCTGTTTTTT. Its protein is CASSGLAGDINTGELFF.

This clone occurred once. CDR3: CASSQGQGSIYEQYF. Written as DNA, the CDR3 is TGTGCCAGCAGCCAAGGACAGGGAAGCATCTACGAGCAGTACTTC. V usage is TRBV5-6 and J usage is TRBJ2-7, with 8 nucleotides matching TRBD1. V trimming: 4 bases; J trimming: 3 bases; junction bases outside the gene matches: 9. CDR3 size: 15 residues. Germline CDR1 is SGHDT and CDR2 is YYEEEE.

Details on this clone: Germline is not matched at one junction end, which may reflect a read error. The sample carries other DNA sequences with the same CDR3. The chain combines TRBV28 with TRBJ1-6; tentative D call: TRBD1 (6 bases). This CDR3 is built from 17 residues. Germline V gene data show CDR1 as MDHEN and CDR2 as SYDVKM. CDR3 sequence (DNA): TGTGCCAGCAGTCCCAGGCAGACAGGCTCCTATAATTCCCCCCTCCACTTT. Translation gives CASSPRQTGSYNSPLHF.

The chain carries TRBV7-6 and TRBJ2-2; 7 nucleotides align to TRBD2. The CDR3 has 18 residues. After removal of 5 bases from V and 2 bases from J, the junction contained 14 bases not matched to a gene. CDR1 is SGHVS and CDR2 is FNYEAQ in the germline V gene. The chain's CDR3 is CASSPGGTSSGNTGELFF. Written as DNA, the CDR3 is TGTGCCAGCAGCCCGGGTGGCACTTCTAGCGGTAACACCGGGGAGCTGTTTTTT.

The chain employs TRBV27 and TRBJ2-1, with D possibly being TRBD1 (6 bases). Per the germline V gene, CDR1 is MNHEY and CDR2 is SMNVEV (reference sequence). The CDR3 is 13 residues long. V was cut by 10 bases and J by 7 bases, with 17 bases left in between. CDR3 DNA: TGTGCCATCGGGACATTACTTAATAATGAGCAGTTCTTC. Its translation is CAIGTLLNNEQFF.

The chain joins TRBV7-2 to TRBJ2-3; D is perhaps TRBD1 (6 bases). The CDR3 is 18 amino acids. Per germline, CDR1 SGHTA and CDR2 FQGNSA. Trimming took off 1 base at V and 2 bases at J, with 19 bases between the two ends. The CDR3 DNA is TGTGCCAGCAGCTTAGTAAGTGGGGGCCTCTCCCCCACAGATACGCAGTATTTT. Translated, it gives CASSLVSGGLSPTDTQYF. Combining the CDR3 with reference TRBV7-2 and TRBJ2-3 gives the whole variable domain GAGVSQSPSNKVTEKGKDVELRCDPISGHTALYWYRQSLGQGLEFLIYFQGNSAPDKSGLPSDRFSAERTGGSVSTLTIQRTQQEDSAVYLCASSLVSGGLSPTDTQYFGPGTRLTVL.

The V and J genes are TRBV29-1 and TRBJ2-1; TRBD2 agrees at 16 bases. Unmatched junction bases numbered 4, after V lost 5 bases and J lost 3 bases. In germline, CDR1 is SQVTM, CDR2 ANQGSEA. The CDR3 totals 16 residues. Here the CDR3 DNA reads TGCAGCGTTCTGGGGACTAGCGGGAGGGTCTACAATGAGCAGTTCTTC. It specifies CSVLGTSGRVYNEQFF.

The chain is built from TRBV19 and TRBJ1-5, with D possibly matching TRBD1 (5 bases). Germline CDR1 and CDR2: LNHDA and SQIVND (reference sequence). V lost 9 bases to trimming and J lost 1 base, with 10 bases between them. The CDR3 consists of 13 residues. CDR3 sequence: CASNRKSNQPQHF. The CDR3 nucleotides are TGTGCCAGCAACAGGAAGAGCAATCAGCCCCAGCATTTT. The whole variable domain, filled in from reference TRBV19 and TRBJ1-5, reads DGGITQSPKYLFRKEGQNVTLSCEQNLNHDAMYWYRQDPGQGLRLIYYSQIVNDFQKGDIAEGYSVSREKKESFPLTVTSAQKNPTAFYLCASNRKSNQPQHFGDGTRLSIL.

V is TRBV13 and J is TRBJ1-1; TRBD1 might be the D (5 bases). The CDR3 is made up of 14 amino acids. The V end was cut by 4 bases, the J end by 6 bases, with 15 bases between. Per germline, CDR1 PRHDT and CDR2 FYEKMQ (reference sequence). CDR3 DNA: TGTGCCAGCAGCTACGCGGCAGGGATAGCTGAAGCTTTCTTT. Translation gives CASSYAAGIAEAFF.

This chain joins TRBV10-3 and TRBJ2-5; TRBD1 is a possible D gene (5 bases). The CDR3 is 17 amino acids. The germline V and J ends were trimmed by 2 bases and 2 bases, with 18 bases remaining between them. Per the germline V gene, CDR1 is ENHRY and CDR2 is SYGVKD. CDR3 in amino acids: CAISEGKPSTEQETQYF. DNA of the CDR3: TGTGCCATCAGTGAGGGAAAACCTTCGACAGAACAAGAGACCCAGTACTTC.

The CDR3 DNA reads as TGTGCCAGCAGTTCCGGGACTAGCGGGAGTTCCTACAATGAGCAGTTCTTC. Residues: CASSSGTSGSSYNEQFF. The chain carries TRBV11-2 and TRBJ2-1, with 14 bases aligning to TRBD2. Germline values: CDR1 SGHAT, CDR2 FQNNGV. With 6 bases clipped from V and 1 base from J, the junction kept 5 bases outside the gene matches. CDR3 size: 17 residues.

The genes are TRBV4-3 and TRBJ2-1; D might be TRBD1 (6 bases). Germline-derived CDR1 and CDR2 are LGHNA and YSLEER. CDR3 length: 18 residues. Trimming took 1 base from V and 8 from J, leaving 24 bases between them. The CDR3 DNA is TGCGCCAGCAGCCAAGGTGGTTCAATCAGGGGTCTCGACGATGAGCAGTTCTTC. Its translation: CASSQGGSIRGLDDEQFF.

This clone showed up just once. The chain employs TRBV5-4 and TRBJ2-2, with 11 bases fitting TRBD2. The J segment lost 5 bases and the V segment lost 0 bases, leaving 9 bases of the junction unmatched. The CDR3 has 18 amino acids. The germline CDR1 and CDR2 sequences are SGHNT and YYREEE (reference sequence). CDR3 in DNA: TGTGCCAGCAGCTTGGATCCGATTAGCGGGGGGGTGACCGGGGAGCTGTTTTTT. Its protein is CASSLDPISGGVTGELFF.

This chain uses TRBV7-3 with TRBJ1-3, with D possibly TRBD1 on 6 matching bases. The germline gives CDR1 SGHTA, CDR2 FQGTGA. V was clipped by 2 bases and J by 4 bases, with 9 bases between them. The CDR3 spans 14 residues. The CDR3 DNA reads as TGTGCCAGCAGCTTAGCAGGGGCCGGAAACACCATATATTTT. This translates into CASSLAGAGNTIYF. Full variable domain (outside the CDR3, taken from reference TRBV7-3 and TRBJ1-3): GAGVSQTPSNKVTEKGKYVELRCDPISGHTALYWYRQSLGQGPEFLIYFQGTGAADDSGLPNDRFFAVRPEGSVSTLKIQRTERGDSAVYLCASSLAGAGNTIYFGEGSWLTVV.

A remark on this clone: This specimen includes other DNA sequences encoding the same CDR3. V is TRBV28 and J is TRBJ1-6; perhaps TRBD1 as D (6 bases). The CDR3 runs to 17 residues. The germline CDR1 and CDR2 sequences are MDHEN and SYDVKM. V lost 5 bases to trimming and J lost 0 bases, with 14 bases between them. CDR3 sequence reads: CASSPRQTGSYNSPLHF. The CDR3 DNA is TGTGCCAGCAGTCCCAGGCAGACAGGCTCCTATAATTCACCCCTCCACTTT. Using reference TRBV28 and TRBJ1-6 for the parts outside the CDR3, the full variable domain is DVKVTQSSRYLVKRTGEKVFLECVQDMDHENMFWYRQDPGLGLRLIYFSYDVKMKEKGDIPEGYSVSREKKERFSLILESASTNQTSMYLCASSPRQTGSYNSPLHFGNGTRLTVT.

V gene TRBV9 combines with J gene TRBJ2-3, with D perhaps matching TRBD2 (5 bases). Germline lookup yields CDR1 SGDLS and CDR2 YYNGEE. This CDR3 is built from 15 residues. V dropped 0 bases and J dropped 2 bases, with 10 bases sitting between them. CDR3 residues: CASSVGGGYTDTQYF. The DNA of the CDR3 is TGTGCCAGCAGCGTAGGTGGCGGGTACACAGATACGCAGTATTTT.

This clone was counted once. This chain uses TRBV28 with TRBJ2-1; 8 nucleotides line up with TRBD1. The CDR3 is made up of 18 amino acids. Germline-derived CDR1 and CDR2 are MDHEN and SYDVKM. The junction had 12 bases not matched to a gene; V was cut back by 1 base and J by 4 bases. The CDR3 spells CASSLSRDRGFQYNEQFF. CDR3 coding DNA: TGTGCCAGCAGTTTATCACGAGACAGGGGTTTCCAATACAATGAGCAGTTCTTC.

The chain has TRBV4-3 and TRBJ2-7; D is undetermined. The CDR3 contains 15 residues. Trimming pared 0 bases from V and 1 base from J, leaving 10 bases between. Germline CDR1 and CDR2: LGHNA and YSLEER. DNA for the CDR3: TGCGCCAGCAGCCAAGAGTATCCGGTATCCTACGAGCAGTACTTC. The encoded protein is CASSQEYPVSYEQYF.

This chain joins TRBV30 and TRBJ1-3; D gene unclear. The V gene's germline CDR1 is GTSNPN and CDR2 SVGIG (reference sequence). The CDR3 spans 12 residues. Trimming left V 0 bases short and J 4 bases short, with 4 bases between. In DNA, the CDR3 is TGTGCCTGGAGTGTACAGGGAAACACCATATATTTT. Amino acid sequence: CAWSVQGNTIYF.

On this clone itself: An end of the junction differs from the germline gene, which may be a read error. The rearrangement uses TRBV7-3 and TRBJ2-2, with D possibly matching TRBD2 (6 bases). CDR3 length: 15 residues. Germline assignment: CDR1 SGHTA and CDR2 FQGTGA. CDR3 bases: TGTGCCAGCAGCGTAACTCAGTCGGGGGCCGGGGAGCTGTTTTTT. Its protein is CASSVTQSGAGELFF.

This clone was detected only once. This sequence joins TRBV15 and TRBJ2-7; 14 bases align to TRBD2. This CDR3 spans 17 amino acids. The V segment lost 2 bases and the J segment 2 bases; nucleotides outside the gene matches: 5. Germline V CDR1 and CDR2: LNHNV, YYDKDF (reference sequence). This CDR3 reads CATSRPTSGGAAYEQYF. CDR3 in DNA: TGTGCCACCAGCAGACCGACTAGCGGGGGGGCCGCCTACGAGCAGTACTTC.

The chain couples TRBV7-2 to TRBJ1-2; D perhaps matches TRBD1 (6 bases). V lost 4 bases, J lost 6 bases, and 18 bases lay in between. Germline V CDR1 and CDR2: SGHTA, FQGNSA. CDR3 size: 15 residues. DNA of the CDR3: TGTGCCAGCAGCTCCTTACCACCGGACAGAAATGGCTACACCTTC. It specifies CASSSLPPDRNGYTF.

V usage is TRBV27 and J usage is TRBJ2-2; TRBD1 aligns across 7 bases. This CDR3 contains 13 residues. Germline CDR1 and CDR2: MNHEY and SMNVEV (reference sequence). The J segment lost 4 bases and the V segment lost 4 bases, leaving 0 bases of the junction unmatched. The CDR3 DNA reads TGTGCCAGCAGTTACAGGGGCACCGGGGAGCTGTTTTTT. This translates into CASSYRGTGELFF.

This clone showed up just once. V is TRBV27 and J is TRBJ2-3; the match to TRBD2 covers 13 bases. The CDR3 has 15 amino acids. J lost 2 bases, V lost 8 bases, and 4 bases had no gene match. CDR1 and CDR2 from the germline V gene are MNHEY and SMNVEV (reference sequence). The CDR3 spells CASVGLAGLTDTQYF. The CDR3 DNA reads TGTGCCAGCGTGGGACTAGCGGGGCTCACAGATACGCAGTATTTT.

The gene calls are TRBV5-6 and TRBJ2-7; D perhaps matches TRBD2 (7 bases). Germline V gene data show CDR1 as SGHDT and CDR2 as YYEEEE. V was trimmed by 4 bases and J by 5 bases, leaving 19 bases between them. The CDR3 is made up of 15 amino acids. This CDR3 reads CASSPGRDGGHEQYF. The CDR3 coding sequence is TGTGCCAGCAGCCCGGGAAGGGACGGGGGGCACGAGCAGTACTTC. Together with reference TRBV5-6 and TRBJ2-7, the CDR3 gives the full variable domain: DAGVTQSPTHLIKTRGQQVTLRCSPKSGHDTVSWYQQALGQGPQFIFQYYEEEERQRGNFPDRFSGHQFPNYSSELNVNALLLGDSALYLCASSPGRDGGHEQYFGPGTRLTVT.

The J gene is TRBJ1-1, the V gene TRBV19; D possibly corresponds to TRBD1 (5 bases). CDR3 length: 16 residues. Germline V gene lookup returns CDR1 LNHDA and CDR2 SQIVND (reference sequence). Trimming took off 3 bases at V and 0 bases at J, with 14 bases between the two ends. The CDR3 is CASSIIRKGMNTEAFF. In DNA form, the CDR3 reads TGTGCCAGTAGTATTATAAGGAAGGGGATGAACACTGAAGCTTTCTTT. The entire variable domain, with the rest obtained from reference TRBV19 and TRBJ1-1, is as follows: DGGITQSPKYLFRKEGQNVTLSCEQNLNHDAMYWYRQDPGQGLRLIYYSQIVNDFQKGDIAEGYSVSREKKESFPLTVTSAQKNPTAFYLCASSIIRKGMNTEAFFGQGTRLTVV.

This sequence joins TRBV4-1 and TRBJ2-7, with TRBD1 matching 9 bases. The CDR3 consists of 16 residues. Looked up from germline, CDR1 is MGHRA and CDR2 is YSYEKL. Trimming cost V 0 bases and J 1 base; bases outside gene matches: 4. For the CDR3, the DNA is TGCGCCAGCAGCCAAGATCGCGGACAGGGGTCCTACGAGCAGTACTTC. It yields the protein CASSQDRGQGSYEQYF.